This record concerns one T cell receptor beta chain sequence. Treatment in this sample: preoperative locoregional IRX-2 cytokine immunotherapy. Repertoires were generated with immunoSEQ multiplex PCR, while TCRdb's copy carries only in-frame clones and drops some. The sample shows fewer than 25,000 clones, around 90% of them seen only once. The sample originates from a study of preoperative IRX-2 immunotherapy in early breast cancer. In germline, CDR1 is MGHRA, CDR2 YSYEKL. V lost 0 bases and J lost 8, with 17 bases in between. This CDR3 comprises 17 residues. Material: tumor tissue, obtained after IRX-2 immunotherapy. The receptor was isolated from a human donor with breast cancer. The gene calls are TRBV4-1 and TRBJ1-6; D possibly corresponds to TRBD1 (6 bases). CDR3 coding DNA: TGCGCCAGCAGCCAAGATTTGGGCAGGGGATTATATTCACCCCTCCACTTT. Encoded protein: CASSQDLGRGLYSPLHF.